This TCR beta chain was captured in a study of T-cell reconstitution after alpha-beta-depleted transplantation in children. Study findings and constraints: Day-60 TCRbeta diversity that was high in some patients was derived from surviving recipient T cells and thymic progenitors. Reportedly, roughly two months post-transplant, alpha-beta T cells arose from several hundred expanded graft clones. Once a year had passed after transplant, T-cell counts and diversity came mostly from newly produced T cells.

In this sample, this clonotype turned up a few times. Its cognate antigen is unknown. Unique molecular identifiers were incorporated into the prepared TCRbeta library. A single record per CDR3 protein comes from TCRdb applying MiXCR to the PCR reads. The sample lists under 250,000 distinct CDR3 sequences; 5.5% to 7% were seen once. CDR1 is SGHTA, CDR2 FQGNSA, per germline. Trimming took off 5 bases at V and 2 bases at J, with 11 bases between the two ends. The CDR3 runs 14 residues. Sequencing used PBMCs, obtained before TCRalphabeta/CD19-depleted stem cell transplant. V usage is TRBV7-2 and J usage is TRBJ2-3; D is ambiguous. This TCR came from a boy aged 2 to 10 with acute lymphoblastic leukemia, due to receive a stem cell transplant. CDR3 coding DNA: TGTGCCAGCAGCCGTCGGCGGCTCACAGATACGCAGTATTTT. Protein: CASSRRRLTDTQYF.